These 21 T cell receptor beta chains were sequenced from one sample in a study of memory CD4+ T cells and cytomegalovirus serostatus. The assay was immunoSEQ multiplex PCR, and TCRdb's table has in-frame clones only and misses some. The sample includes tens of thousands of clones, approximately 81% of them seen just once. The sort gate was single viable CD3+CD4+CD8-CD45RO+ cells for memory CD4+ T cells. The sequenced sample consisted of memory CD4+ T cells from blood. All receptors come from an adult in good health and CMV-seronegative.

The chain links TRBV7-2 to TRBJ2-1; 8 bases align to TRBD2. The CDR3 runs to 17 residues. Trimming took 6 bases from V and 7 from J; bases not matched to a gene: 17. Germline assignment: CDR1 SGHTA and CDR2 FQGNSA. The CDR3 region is CASSSLVSGTRRNEQFF. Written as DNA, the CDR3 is TGTGCCAGCAGTTCTCTTGTTAGCGGGACCAGGAGGAATGAGCAGTTCTTC. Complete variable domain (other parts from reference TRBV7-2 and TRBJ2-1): GAGVSQSPSNKVTEKGKDVELRCDPISGHTALYWYRQSLGQGLEFLIYFQGNSAPDKSGLPSDRFSAERTGGSVSTLTIQRTQQEDSAVYLCASSSLVSGTRRNEQFFGPGTRLTVL.

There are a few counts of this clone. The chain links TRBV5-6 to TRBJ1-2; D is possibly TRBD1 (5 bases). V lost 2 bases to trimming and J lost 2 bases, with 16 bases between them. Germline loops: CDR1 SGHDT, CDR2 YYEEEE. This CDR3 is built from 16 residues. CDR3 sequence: CASSLGFITGNYGYTF. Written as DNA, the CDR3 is TGTGCCAGCAGCTTAGGGTTTATTACAGGCAACTATGGCTACACCTTC. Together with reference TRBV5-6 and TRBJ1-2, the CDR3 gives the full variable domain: DAGVTQSPTHLIKTRGQQVTLRCSPKSGHDTVSWYQQALGQGPQFIFQYYEEEERQRGNFPDRFSGHQFPNYSSELNVNALLLGDSALYLCASSLGFITGNYGYTFGSGTRLTVV.

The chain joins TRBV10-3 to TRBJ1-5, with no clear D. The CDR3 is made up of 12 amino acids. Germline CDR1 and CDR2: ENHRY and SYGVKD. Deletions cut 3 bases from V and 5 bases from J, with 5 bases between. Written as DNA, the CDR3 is TGTGCCATCAGTGACAGCTATCAGCCCCAGCATTTT. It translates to CAISDSYQPQHF.

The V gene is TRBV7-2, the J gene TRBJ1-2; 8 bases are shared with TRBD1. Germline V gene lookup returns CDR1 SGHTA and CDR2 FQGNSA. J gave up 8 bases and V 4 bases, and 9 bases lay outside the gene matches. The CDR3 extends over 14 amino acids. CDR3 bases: TGTGCCAGCAGCTCCAGGACAGGGCAGGGAGGCTACACCTTC. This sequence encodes CASSSRTGQGGYTF.

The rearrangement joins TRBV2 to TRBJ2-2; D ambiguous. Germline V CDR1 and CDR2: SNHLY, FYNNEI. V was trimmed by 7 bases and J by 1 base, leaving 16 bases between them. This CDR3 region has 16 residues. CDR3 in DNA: TGTGCCAGCATCGGAAACCCGGCAGGGAACACCGGGGAGCTGTTTTTT. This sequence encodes CASIGNPAGNTGELFF.

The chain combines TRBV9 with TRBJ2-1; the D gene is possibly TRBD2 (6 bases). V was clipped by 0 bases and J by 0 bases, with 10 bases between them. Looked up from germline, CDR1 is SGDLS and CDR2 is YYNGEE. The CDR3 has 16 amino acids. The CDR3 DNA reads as TGTGCCAGCAGCGTAGTCGCGGGGAGCTCCTACAATGAGCAGTTCTTC. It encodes CASSVVAGSSYNEQFF.

DNA of the CDR3: TGTGCCTGGACGCCGGGGCCGTCTGGGAATGAGCAGTTCTTC. It yields the protein CAWTPGPSGNEQFF. V is TRBV30 and J is TRBJ2-1, with D tentatively TRBD1 or TRBD2 (5 bases each). Germline V CDR1 and CDR2: GTSNPN, SVGIG (reference sequence). The CDR3 runs 14 residues. V was pared by 4 bases and J by 7 bases, with 17 bases between.

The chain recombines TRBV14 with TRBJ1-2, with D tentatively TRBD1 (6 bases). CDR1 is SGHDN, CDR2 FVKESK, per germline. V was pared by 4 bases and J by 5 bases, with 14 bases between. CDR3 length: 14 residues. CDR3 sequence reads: CASSPLQGLYGYTF. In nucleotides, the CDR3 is TGTGCCAGCAGCCCCTTACAGGGTCTATATGGCTACACCTTC.

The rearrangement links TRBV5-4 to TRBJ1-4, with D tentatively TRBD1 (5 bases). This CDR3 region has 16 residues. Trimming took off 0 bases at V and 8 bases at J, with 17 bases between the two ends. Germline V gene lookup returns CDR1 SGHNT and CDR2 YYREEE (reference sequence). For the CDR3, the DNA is TGTGCCAGCAGCTTGGCCGGTAGGGGCCCTACCGAAAAACTGTTTTTT. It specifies CASSLAGRGPTEKLFF. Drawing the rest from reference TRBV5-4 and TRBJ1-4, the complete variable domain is ETGVTQSPTHLIKTRGQQVTLRCSSQSGHNTVSWYQQALGQGPQFIFQYYREEENGRGNFPPRFSGLQFPNYSSELNVNALELDDSALYLCASSLAGRGPTEKLFFGSGTQLSVL.

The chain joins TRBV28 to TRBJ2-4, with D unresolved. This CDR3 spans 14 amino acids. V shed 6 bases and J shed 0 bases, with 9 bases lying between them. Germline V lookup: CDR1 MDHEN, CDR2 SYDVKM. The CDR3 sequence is CASSSSLAKNIQYF. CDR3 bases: TGTGCCAGCAGCAGTAGCTTAGCCAAAAACATTCAGTACTTC.

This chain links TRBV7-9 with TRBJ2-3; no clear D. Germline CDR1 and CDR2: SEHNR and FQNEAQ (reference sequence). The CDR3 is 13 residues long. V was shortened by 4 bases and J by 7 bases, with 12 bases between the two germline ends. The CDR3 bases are TGTGCCAGCAGCTCCTCGGGTCTAAATACGCAGTATTTT. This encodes CASSSSGLNTQYF.

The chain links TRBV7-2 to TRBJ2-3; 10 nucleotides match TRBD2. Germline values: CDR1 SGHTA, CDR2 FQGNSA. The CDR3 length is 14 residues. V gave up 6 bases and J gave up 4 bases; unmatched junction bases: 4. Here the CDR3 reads CASRPSGSPDTQYF. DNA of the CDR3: TGTGCCAGCAGGCCTAGCGGGAGTCCAGATACGCAGTATTTT.

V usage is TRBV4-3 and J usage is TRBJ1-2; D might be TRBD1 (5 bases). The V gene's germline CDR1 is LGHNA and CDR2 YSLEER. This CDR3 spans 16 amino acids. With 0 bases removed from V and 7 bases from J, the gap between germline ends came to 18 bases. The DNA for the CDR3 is TGCGCCAGCAGCCAAGATCGATTTATGGGTAGGGGTGGCTACACCTTC. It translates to CASSQDRFMGRGGYTF.

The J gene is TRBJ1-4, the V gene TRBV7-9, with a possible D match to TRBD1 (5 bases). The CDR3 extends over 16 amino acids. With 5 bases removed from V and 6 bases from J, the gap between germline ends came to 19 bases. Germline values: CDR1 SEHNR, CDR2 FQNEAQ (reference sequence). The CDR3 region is CASSQRPGRRDEKLFF. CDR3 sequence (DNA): TGTGCCAGCAGCCAAAGACCAGGGCGTAGGGATGAAAAACTGTTTTTT.

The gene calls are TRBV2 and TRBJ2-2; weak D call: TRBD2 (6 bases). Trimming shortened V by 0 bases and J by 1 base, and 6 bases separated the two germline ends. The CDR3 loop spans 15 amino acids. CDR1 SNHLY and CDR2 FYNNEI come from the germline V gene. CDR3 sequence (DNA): TGTGCCAGCAGTGAAGCTAGCGGGAACACCGGGGAGCTGTTTTTT. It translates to CASSEASGNTGELFF.

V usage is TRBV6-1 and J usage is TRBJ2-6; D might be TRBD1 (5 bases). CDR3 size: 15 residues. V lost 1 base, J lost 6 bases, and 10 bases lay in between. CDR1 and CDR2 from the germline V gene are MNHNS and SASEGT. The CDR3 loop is CASSEVTVVANVLTF. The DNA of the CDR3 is TGTGCCAGCAGTGAAGTGACAGTTGTGGCCAACGTCCTGACTTTC.

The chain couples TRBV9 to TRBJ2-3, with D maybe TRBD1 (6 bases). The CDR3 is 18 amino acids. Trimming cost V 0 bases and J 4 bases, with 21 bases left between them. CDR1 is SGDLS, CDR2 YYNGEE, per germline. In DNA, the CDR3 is TGTGCCAGCAGCGTAGATGGGACAACGGGGCGGTTTGCAGATACGCAGTATTTT. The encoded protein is CASSVDGTTGRFADTQYF. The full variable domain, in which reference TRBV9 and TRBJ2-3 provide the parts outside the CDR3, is DSGVTQTPKHLITATGQRVTLRCSPRSGDLSVYWYQQSLDQGLQFLIQYYNGEERAKGNILERFSAQQFPDLHSELNLSSLELGDSALYFCASSVDGTTGRFADTQYFGPGTRLTVL.

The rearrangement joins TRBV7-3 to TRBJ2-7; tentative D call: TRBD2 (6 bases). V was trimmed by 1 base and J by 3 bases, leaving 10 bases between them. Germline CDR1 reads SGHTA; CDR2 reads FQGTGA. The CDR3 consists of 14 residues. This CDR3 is CASSLRGLHYEQYF. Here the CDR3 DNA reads TGTGCCAGCAGCTTAAGGGGACTCCACTACGAGCAGTACTTC.

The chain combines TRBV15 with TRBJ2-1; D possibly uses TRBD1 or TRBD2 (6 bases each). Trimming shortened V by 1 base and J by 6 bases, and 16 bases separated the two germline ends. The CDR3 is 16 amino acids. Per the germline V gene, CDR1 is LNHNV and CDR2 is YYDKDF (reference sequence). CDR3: CATSRGGGPRGNEQFF. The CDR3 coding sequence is TGTGCCACCAGCAGAGGTGGGGGGCCCCGGGGCAATGAGCAGTTCTTC.

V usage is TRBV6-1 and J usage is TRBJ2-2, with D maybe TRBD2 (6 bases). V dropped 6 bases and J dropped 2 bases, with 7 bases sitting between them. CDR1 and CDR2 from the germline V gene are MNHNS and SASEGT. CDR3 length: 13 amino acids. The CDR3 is CASRRGNTGELFF. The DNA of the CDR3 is TGTGCCAGCAGGCGGGGAAACACCGGGGAGCTGTTTTTT.

The CDR3 here is CAWSVPRGGNTIYF. The CDR3 DNA reads TGTGCCTGGAGTGTACCTCGCGGAGGAAACACCATATATTTT. This rearrangement joins TRBV30 to TRBJ1-3; D not certain. CDR3 length: 14 residues. Looked up from germline, CDR1 is GTSNPN and CDR2 is SVGIG (reference sequence). V was cut by 0 bases and J by 4 bases, with 10 bases left in between.